This T cell receptor (beta chain) was recovered during a study of blood T cell repertoires in COVID-19. Study-wide context: Samples came from the United States, Italy and Spain, spanning acute and convalescent COVID-19. T cells, B-cell-depleted T cells, or PBMCs supplied cDNA or gDNA.

The CDR3 has 14 amino acids. V lost 5 bases to trimming and J lost 9 bases, with 14 bases between them. CDR1 and CDR2 from the germline V gene are MDHEN and SYDVKM. This clone was detected a few times. The Seattle patients, enrolled during active infection, were followed longitudinally. As originally analysed: From reference gene primer amplification, estimates of nucleated cell counts were derived. Profiled with immunoSEQ multiplex PCR; TCRdb holds only in-frame clones, not every one. V, J and clone size derive from that table, while D and trimming were established from the DNA sequence. The table lists 75,000 to 90,000 clones, roughly 80% of them singletons.

Sequences were obtained from peripheral blood. The source is a man aged 55-75 years with COVID-19, enrolled during active disease. This chain joins TRBV28 and TRBJ1-6, with D perhaps TRBD1 (5 bases). The CDR3 nucleotides are TGTGCCAGCAGTCCCCGGCAGGGAGGTTCACCCCTCCACTTT. The encoded protein is CASSPRQGGSPLHF.